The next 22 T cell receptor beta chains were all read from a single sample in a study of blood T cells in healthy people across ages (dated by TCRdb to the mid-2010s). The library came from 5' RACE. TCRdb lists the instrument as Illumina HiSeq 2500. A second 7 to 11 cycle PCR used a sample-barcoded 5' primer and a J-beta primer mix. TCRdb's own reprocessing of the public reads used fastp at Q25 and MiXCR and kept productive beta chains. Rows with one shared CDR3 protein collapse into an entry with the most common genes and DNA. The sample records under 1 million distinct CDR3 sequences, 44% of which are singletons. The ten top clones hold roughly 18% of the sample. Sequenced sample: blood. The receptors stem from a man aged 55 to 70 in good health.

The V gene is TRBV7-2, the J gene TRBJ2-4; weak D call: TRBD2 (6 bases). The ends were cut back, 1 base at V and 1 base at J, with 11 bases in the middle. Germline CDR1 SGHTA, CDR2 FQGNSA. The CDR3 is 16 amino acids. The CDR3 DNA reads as TGTGCCAGCAGCTTAGAGGAGGGAACGGCCAAAAACATTCAGTACTTC. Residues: CASSLEEGTAKNIQYF.

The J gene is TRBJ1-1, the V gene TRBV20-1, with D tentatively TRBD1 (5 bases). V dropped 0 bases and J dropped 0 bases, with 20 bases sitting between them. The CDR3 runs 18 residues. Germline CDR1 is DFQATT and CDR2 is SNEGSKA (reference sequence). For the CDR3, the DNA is TGCAGTGCTAGAGATCTTCGGGGCAGGGCCTGGTTGAACACTGAAGCTTTCTTT. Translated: CSARDLRGRAWLNTEAFF.

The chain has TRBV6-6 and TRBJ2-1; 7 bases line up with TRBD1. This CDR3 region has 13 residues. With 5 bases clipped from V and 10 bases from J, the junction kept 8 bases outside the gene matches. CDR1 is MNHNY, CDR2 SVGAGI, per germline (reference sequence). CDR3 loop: CASSPTGPKEQFF. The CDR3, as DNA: TGTGCCAGCAGTCCGACAGGGCCCAAGGAGCAGTTCTTC.

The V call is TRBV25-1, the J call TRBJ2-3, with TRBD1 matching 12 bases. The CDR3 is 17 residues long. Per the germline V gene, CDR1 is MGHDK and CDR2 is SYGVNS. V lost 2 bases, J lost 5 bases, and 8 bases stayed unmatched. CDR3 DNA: TGTGCCAGCAGTGAAGTAGGGGACAGGGGGCGTAGAGATACGCAGTATTTT. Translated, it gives CASSEVGDRGRRDTQYF. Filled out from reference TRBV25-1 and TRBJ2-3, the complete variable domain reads EADIYQTPRYLVIGTGKKITLECSQTMGHDKMYWYQQDPGMELHLIHYSYGVNSTEKGDLSSESTVSRIRTEHFPLTLESARPSHTSQYLCASSEVGDRGRRDTQYFGPGTRLTVL.

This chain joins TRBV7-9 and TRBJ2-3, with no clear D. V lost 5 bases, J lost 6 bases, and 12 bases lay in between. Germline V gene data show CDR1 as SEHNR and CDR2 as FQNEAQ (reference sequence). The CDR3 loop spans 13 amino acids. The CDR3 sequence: CASSALAMDTQYF. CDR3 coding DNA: TGTGCCAGCAGCGCTCTCGCGATGGATACGCAGTATTTT.

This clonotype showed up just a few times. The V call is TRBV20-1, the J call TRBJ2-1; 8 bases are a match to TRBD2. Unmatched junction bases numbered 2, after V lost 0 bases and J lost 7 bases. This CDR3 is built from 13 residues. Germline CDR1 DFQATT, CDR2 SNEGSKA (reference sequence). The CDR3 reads CSAREGLVNEQFF. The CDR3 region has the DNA TGCAGTGCTAGAGAGGGACTAGTAAATGAGCAGTTCTTC.

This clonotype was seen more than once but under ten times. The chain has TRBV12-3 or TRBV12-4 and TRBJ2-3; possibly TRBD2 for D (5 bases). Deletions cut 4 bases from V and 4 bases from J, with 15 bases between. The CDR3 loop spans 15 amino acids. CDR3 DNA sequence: TGTGCCAGCAGTTCGAGGACGCTGAGGGCAGATACGCAGTATTTT. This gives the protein CASSSRTLRADTQYF.

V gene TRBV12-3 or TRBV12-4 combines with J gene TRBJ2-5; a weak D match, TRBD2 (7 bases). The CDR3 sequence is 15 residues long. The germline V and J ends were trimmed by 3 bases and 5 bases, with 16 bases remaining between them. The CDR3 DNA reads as TGTGCCAGCAGTTTTCGGCGGGGGCGAGAGGAGACCCAGTACTTC. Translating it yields CASSFRRGREETQYF.

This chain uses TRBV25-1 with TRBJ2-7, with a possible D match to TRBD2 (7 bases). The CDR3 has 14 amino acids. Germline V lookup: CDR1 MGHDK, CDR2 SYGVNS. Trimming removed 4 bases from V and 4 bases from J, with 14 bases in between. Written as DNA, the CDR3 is TGTGCCAGCAGTGGGGAGGGGGGACTATACGAGCAGTACTTC. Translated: CASSGEGGLYEQYF.

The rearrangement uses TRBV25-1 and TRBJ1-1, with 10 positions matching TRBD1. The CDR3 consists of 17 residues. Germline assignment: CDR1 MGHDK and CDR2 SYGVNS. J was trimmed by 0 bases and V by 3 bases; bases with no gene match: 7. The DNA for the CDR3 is TGTGCCAGCAGTGACCTCGACAGGGGGCTAATGAACACTGAAGCTTTCTTT. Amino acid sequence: CASSDLDRGLMNTEAFF.

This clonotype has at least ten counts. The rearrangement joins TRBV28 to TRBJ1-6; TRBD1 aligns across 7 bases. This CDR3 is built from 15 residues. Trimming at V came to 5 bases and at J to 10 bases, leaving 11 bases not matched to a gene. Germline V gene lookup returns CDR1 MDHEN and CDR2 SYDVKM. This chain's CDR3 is CASSLPTGQTSPLHF. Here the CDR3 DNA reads TGTGCCAGCAGTCTCCCAACGGGACAGACCTCACCCCTCCACTTT.

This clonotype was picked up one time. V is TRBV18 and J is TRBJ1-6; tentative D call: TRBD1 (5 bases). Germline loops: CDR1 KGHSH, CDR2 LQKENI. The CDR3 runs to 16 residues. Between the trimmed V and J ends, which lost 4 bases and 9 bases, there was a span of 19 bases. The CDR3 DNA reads TGTGCCAGCTCACGCACCCCGGACACCCGAGGTTCACCCCTCCACTTT. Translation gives CASSRTPDTRGSPLHF.

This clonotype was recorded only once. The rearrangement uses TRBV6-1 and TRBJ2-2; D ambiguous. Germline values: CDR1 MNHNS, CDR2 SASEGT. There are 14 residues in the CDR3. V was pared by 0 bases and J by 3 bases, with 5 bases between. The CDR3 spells CASSEAPDTGELFF. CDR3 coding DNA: TGTGCCAGCAGTGAAGCGCCGGACACCGGGGAGCTGTTTTTT.

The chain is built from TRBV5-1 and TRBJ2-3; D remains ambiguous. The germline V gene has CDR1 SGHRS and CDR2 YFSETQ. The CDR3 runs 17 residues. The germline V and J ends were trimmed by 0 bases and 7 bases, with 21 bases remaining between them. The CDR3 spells CASSLDSPADYANTQYF. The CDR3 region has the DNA TGCGCCAGCAGCTTGGATTCGCCCGCGGATTACGCCAATACGCAGTATTTT. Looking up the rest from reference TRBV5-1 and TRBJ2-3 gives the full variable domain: KAGVTQTPRYLIKTRGQQVTLSCSPISGHRSVSWYQQTPGQGLQFLFEYFSETQRNKGNFPGRFSGRQFSNSRSEMNVSTLELGDSALYLCASSLDSPADYANTQYFGPGTRLTVL.

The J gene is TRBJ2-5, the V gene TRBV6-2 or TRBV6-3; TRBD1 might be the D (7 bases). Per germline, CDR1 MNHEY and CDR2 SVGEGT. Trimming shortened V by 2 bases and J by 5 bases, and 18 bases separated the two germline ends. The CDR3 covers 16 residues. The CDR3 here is CASSYPSAGGNETQYF. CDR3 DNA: TGTGCCAGCAGTTACCCTAGCGCAGGGGGTAATGAGACCCAGTACTTC.

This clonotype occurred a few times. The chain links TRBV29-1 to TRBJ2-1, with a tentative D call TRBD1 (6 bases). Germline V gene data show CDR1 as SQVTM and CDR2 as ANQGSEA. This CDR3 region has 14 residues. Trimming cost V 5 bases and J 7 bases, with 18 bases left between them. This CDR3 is CSVPKSGHPNEQFF. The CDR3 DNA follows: TGCAGCGTTCCCAAATCGGGACACCCTAATGAGCAGTTCTTC.

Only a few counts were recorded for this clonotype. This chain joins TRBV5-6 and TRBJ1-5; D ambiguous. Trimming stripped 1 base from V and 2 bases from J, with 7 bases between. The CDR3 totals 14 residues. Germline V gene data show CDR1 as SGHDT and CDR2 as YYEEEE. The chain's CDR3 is CASSLRVGNQPQHF. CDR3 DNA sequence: TGTGCCAGCAGCTTGAGGGTGGGCAATCAGCCCCAGCATTTT.

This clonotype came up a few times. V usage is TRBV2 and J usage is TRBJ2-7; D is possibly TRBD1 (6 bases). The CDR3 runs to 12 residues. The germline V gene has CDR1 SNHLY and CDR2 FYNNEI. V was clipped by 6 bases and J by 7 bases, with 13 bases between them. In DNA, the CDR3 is TGTGCCAGCAGCGTCCAGGGGTATGAGCAGTACTTC. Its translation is CASSVQGYEQYF.

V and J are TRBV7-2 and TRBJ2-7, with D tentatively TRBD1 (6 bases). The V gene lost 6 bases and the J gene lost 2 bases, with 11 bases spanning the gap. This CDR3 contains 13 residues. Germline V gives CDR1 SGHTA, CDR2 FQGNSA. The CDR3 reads CASRRTVTYEQYF. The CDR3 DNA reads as TGTGCCAGCAGACGGACAGTTACCTACGAGCAGTACTTC.

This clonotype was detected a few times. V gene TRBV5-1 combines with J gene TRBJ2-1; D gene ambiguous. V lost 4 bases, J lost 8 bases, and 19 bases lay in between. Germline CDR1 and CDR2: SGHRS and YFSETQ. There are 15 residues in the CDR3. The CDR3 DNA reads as TGCGCCAGCAGCCCCCCGTCGCAGGAGCGCCATGAGCAGTTCTTC. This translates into CASSPPSQERHEQFF.

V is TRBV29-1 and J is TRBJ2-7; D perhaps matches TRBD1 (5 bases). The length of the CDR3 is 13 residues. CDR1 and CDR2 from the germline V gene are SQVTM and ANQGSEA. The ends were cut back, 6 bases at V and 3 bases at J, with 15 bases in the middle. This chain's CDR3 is CSVEDKMDYEQYF. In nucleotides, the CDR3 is TGCAGCGTAGAGGACAAGATGGACTACGAGCAGTACTTC.

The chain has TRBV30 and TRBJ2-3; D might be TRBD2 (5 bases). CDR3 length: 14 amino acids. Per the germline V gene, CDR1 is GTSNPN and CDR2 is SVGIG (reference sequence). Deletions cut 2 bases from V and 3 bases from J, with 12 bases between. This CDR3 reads CAWSIGSGTDTQYF. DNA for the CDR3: TGTGCCTGGAGTATAGGGAGTGGAACAGATACGCAGTATTTT.